Described below is a single T cell receptor (beta chain) sequence and its context. The antigen is not known. The observed sequence ends 3 residues before the CDR3 terminus, with the missing tail filled in from the germline J gene. The germline V gene has CDR1 SGHNT and CDR2 YYREEE (reference sequence). The CDR3 runs to 15 residues. The trim removed 3 bases at V and 7 bases at J, leaving 8 bases unmatched. The record originates from a study of T cells in women clearing cervical HPV infection. Study summary: Case blood drawn at lesion detection; control blood after infection cleared.

General observations from the study: Repertoire richness, not evenness, was significantly elevated in CIN3+ cases versus controls. Unknown T-cell numbers per sample may underlie the richness differences. TRBV6-7 abundance was lower in cases than controls (about 0.099% versus 0.16%).

This table comes from immunoSEQ multiplex PCR, and its TCRdb copy is limited to in-frame clones, with some not included. There are approximately 35,000 clones in the sample, with less than 8.5% held by the top ten. This chain uses TRBV5-4 with TRBJ2-1; TRBD1 agrees at 9 bases. This clonotype was obtained from a woman aged 18 to 75 with a cervical HPV16 infection that either progressed to CIN3+ or cleared (not recorded which). The material sequenced was blood buffy coat. The CDR3 bases that were read are TGTGCCAGCAGCTACTACAGGGGGCCCGCGAATGAG. Its protein is CASSYYRGPANE. The entire CDR3 protein is CASSYYRGPANEQFF.